The present entry profiles one T cell receptor (beta chain) with its context. The CDR3 consists of 14 residues. Germline lookup yields CDR1 MNHEY and CDR2 SMNVEV (reference sequence). V was cut by 0 bases and J by 2 bases, with 6 bases left in between. The data were obtained in a study of blood T cell repertoires in COVID-19. About the research overall: From the United States, Italy and Spain came samples of acute and convalescent COVID-19. T cells, B-cell-depleted T cells, or PBMCs supplied cDNA or gDNA.

Original analysis: Amplified reference gene primers provided the basis for estimating nucleated cell counts. Data came from immunoSEQ multiplex PCR; TCRdb stores just in-frame clones and leaves some out. V and J calls and clone size are those listed in that table; D and trimming were worked out from the DNA. In the table there are around 190,000 clones, about four fifths of which are singletons. The specimen sequenced was peripheral blood. The V and J genes are TRBV27 and TRBJ2-3; the D is unclear. This TCR was recovered from a man in his 60s with acute or convalescent COVID-19. CDR3 sequence: CASSLSLFTDTQYF. The CDR3 bases are TGTGCCAGCAGTTTATCCCTATTCACAGATACGCAGTATTTT.